Included here is one T cell receptor beta chain sequence, with context. The antigen remains unidentified. Produced via immunoSEQ multiplex PCR; TCRdb's table is partial and in-frame only. The sample lists around 100,000 clones, 80% to 95% seen once, with 4.8% in the top ten. This record belongs to a study of T cell responses to AZD1222 COVID-19 vaccine. Points from the study as a whole: Rises in breadth and depth of Spike-specific TCRs came after two AZD1222 doses. Clonal diversity was possibly underestimated, and white British individuals and females predominated among donors.

V dropped 5 bases and J dropped 4 bases, with 11 bases sitting between them. The V gene's germline CDR1 is MNHEY and CDR2 SVGAGI. CDR3 size: 13 residues. V gene TRBV6-5 combines with J gene TRBJ1-1, with TRBD1 as a possible D gene (6 bases). This TCR derives from an adult in good health. Sequencing was performed on peripheral blood, taken on day 0 of AZD1222 vaccination. The CDR3 bases are TGTGCCAGCAGTCTACAGGGCTTCACTGAAGCTTTCTTT. Its translation is CASSLQGFTEAFF.